These T cell receptor beta chains were read from a single sample in a study of CD8 T cells in Susac syndrome. TCRdb analysed the immunoSEQ multiplex PCR reads with MiXCR anew, one entry per CDR3 protein. This table holds approximately 150,000 distinct CDR3 sequences, roughly 95% found once. Sequencing used CD4+ T cells from PBMCs. The receptors originated from a human donor with multiple sclerosis. Each CDR3 is given with its conserved first and last residue. Fields, in order: clone size, J gene, D gene, V gene, CDR3 protein, CDR3 DNA. D genes are given only for firm matches. Clone size appears in some rows only: once, few, many, or a class for an expanded clone.

size: -
J: TRBJ2-5
D: -
V: TRBV29-1
CDR3: CSVAVTGTLAETQYF
DNA: TGCAGCGTTGCTGTAACCGGGACCCTGGCGGAGACCCAGTACTTC

size: -
J: TRBJ2-7
D: TRBD1
V: TRBV12-3/TRBV12-4
CDR3: CASSKALGTGVPYF
DNA: TGTGCCAGCAGTAAGGCGCTCGGGACAGGGGTGCCATACTTC

size: once
J: TRBJ2-7
D: TRBD1
V: TRBV7-9
CDR3: CASSFLDRGEQYF
DNA: TGTGCCAGCAGCTTTCTAGACAGGGGCGAGCAGTACTTC

size: -
J: TRBJ2-3
D: -
V: TRBV24-1
CDR3: CATSGEGGDTQYF
DNA: TGTGCCACCAGTGGGGAGGGGGGAGATACGCAGTATTTT

size: -
J: TRBJ2-1
D: -
V: TRBV12-3/TRBV12-4
CDR3: CASWPTRPGTTNEQFF
DNA: TGTGCCAGCTGGCCGACAAGACCCGGGACAACGAATGAGCAGTTCTTC

size: -
J: TRBJ1-2
D: -
V: TRBV18
CDR3: CASSPLGESYTF
DNA: TGTGCCAGCTCACCACTAGGGGAAAGCTACACCTTC

size: -
J: TRBJ2-7
D: -
V: TRBV7-9
CDR3: CASSFLTDYEQYF
DNA: TGTGCCAGCAGCTTCTTGACGGACTACGAGCAGTACTTC

size: many
J: TRBJ2-6
D: -
V: TRBV28
CDR3: CASSLSGANVLTF
DNA: TGTGCCAGCAGCTTGTCTGGGGCCAACGTCCTGACTTTC

size: -
J: TRBJ2-1
D: -
V: TRBV5-4
CDR3: CASSLQGNSYNEQFF
DNA: TGTGCCAGCAGCTTACAAGGAAACTCCTACAATGAGCAGTTCTTC

size: -
J: TRBJ1-1
D: -
V: TRBV20-1
CDR3: CSASAGTGLWEAFF
DNA: TGCAGTGCTAGCGCTGGGACCGGCCTTTGGGAAGCTTTCTTT

size: -
J: TRBJ2-7
D: -
V: TRBV6-6
CDR3: CASAVGGTSYEQYF
DNA: TGTGCCAGCGCCGTCGGAGGGACTTCCTACGAGCAGTACTTC

size: -
J: TRBJ2-7
D: TRBD1
V: TRBV5-4
CDR3: CASSAGQGANYEQYF
DNA: TGTGCCAGCAGCGCTGGACAGGGGGCCAACTACGAGCAGTACTTC

size: -
J: TRBJ2-5
D: -
V: TRBV20-1
CDR3: CSARDPKLQETQYF
DNA: TGCAGTGCTAGAGATCCGAAGCTCCAAGAGACCCAGTACTTC

size: -
J: TRBJ2-4
D: -
V: TRBV7-2
CDR3: CASSPPSKAKNIQYF
DNA: TGTGCCAGCAGCCCTCCTTCGAAGGCCAAAAACATTCAGTACTTC

size: few
J: TRBJ1-1
D: -
V: TRBV6-1
CDR3: CASSLSTEAFF
DNA: TGTGCCAGCAGTCTAAGCACTGAAGCTTTCTTT

size: -
J: TRBJ2-7
D: TRBD2
V: TRBV4-2
CDR3: CASSPLGLAGTYEQYF
DNA: TGTGCCAGCAGCCCCCTGGGACTAGCGGGAACCTACGAGCAGTACTTC

size: -
J: TRBJ1-1
D: -
V: TRBV3-1
CDR3: CASSPPGGDSEAFF
DNA: TGTGCCAGCAGCCCCCCGGGGGGAGATTCTGAAGCTTTCTTT

size: -
J: TRBJ1-4
D: -
V: TRBV4-1
CDR3: CASSRNPTTTNEKLFF
DNA: TGCGCCAGCAGCCGAAACCCGACTACAACTAATGAAAAACTGTTTTTT

size: once
J: TRBJ2-3
D: -
V: TRBV7-9
CDR3: CASGSTSTDTQYF
DNA: TGTGCAAGCGGCAGCACGAGCACAGATACGCAGTATTTT

size: -
J: TRBJ2-1
D: -
V: TRBV7-2
CDR3: CASSFGQYNEQFF
DNA: TGTGCCAGCAGCTTTGGACAGTACAATGAGCAGTTCTTC

size: -
J: TRBJ2-3
D: TRBD1
V: TRBV5-1
CDR3: CASSSQGAETDTQYF
DNA: TGCGCCAGCAGCTCACAGGGGGCGGAGACAGATACGCAGTATTTT

size: -
J: TRBJ2-5
D: TRBD1
V: TRBV30
CDR3: CAWSVRGTGYF
DNA: TGTGCCTGGAGTGTACGTGGGACAGGGTACTTC

size: -
J: TRBJ2-1
D: -
V: TRBV5-1
CDR3: CASTQDTYNEQFF
DNA: TGCGCCAGCACCCAAGACACTTACAATGAGCAGTTCTTC

size: -
J: TRBJ2-3
D: -
V: TRBV15
CDR3: CATSSFRDTQYF
DNA: TGTGCCACCAGCAGCTTCAGGGATACGCAGTATTTT

size: -
J: TRBJ2-3
D: -
V: TRBV24-1
CDR3: CATSDPLGTDTQYF
DNA: TGTGCCACCAGTGACCCTCTAGGCACAGATACGCAGTATTTT